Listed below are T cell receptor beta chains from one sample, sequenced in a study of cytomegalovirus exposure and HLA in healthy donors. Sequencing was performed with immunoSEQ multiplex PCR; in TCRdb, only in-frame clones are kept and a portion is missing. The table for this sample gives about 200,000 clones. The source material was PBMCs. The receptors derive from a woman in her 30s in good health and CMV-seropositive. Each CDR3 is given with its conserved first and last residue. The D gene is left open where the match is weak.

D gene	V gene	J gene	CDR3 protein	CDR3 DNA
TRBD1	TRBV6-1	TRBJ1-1	CASSDGQGGTEAFF	TGTGCCAGCAGCGACGGACAGGGGGGCACTGAAGCTTTCTTT
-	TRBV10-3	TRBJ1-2	CAISELEAANYGYTF	TGTGCCATCAGTGAGTTGGAGGCGGCTAACTATGGCTACACCTTC
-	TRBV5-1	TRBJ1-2	CASSEQANYGYTF	TGCGCCAGCAGCGAACAGGCTAACTATGGCTACACCTTC
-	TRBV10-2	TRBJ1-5	CASSLPGANQPQHF	TGCGCCAGCAGTCTGCCAGGGGCCAATCAGCCCCAGCATTTT
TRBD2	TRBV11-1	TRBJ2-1	CASSFEAGGRAYNEQFF	TGTGCCAGCAGCTTTGAAGCGGGGGGTCGAGCCTACAATGAGCAGTTCTTC
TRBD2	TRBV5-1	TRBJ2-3	CASRASGGATDTQYF	TGCGCCAGCAGGGCTAGCGGGGGGGCAACAGATACGCAGTATTTT
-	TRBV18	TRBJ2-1	CASSPPGQAGNEQFF	TGTGCCAGCTCACCGCCCGGACAGGCGGGGAATGAGCAGTTCTTC
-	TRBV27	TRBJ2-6	CASTGFSGANVLTF	TGTGCCAGCACAGGATTCTCTGGGGCCAACGTCCTGACTTTC
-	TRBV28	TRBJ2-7	CASKTGSYEQYF	TGTGCCAGCAAGACCGGGTCCTACGAGCAGTACTTC
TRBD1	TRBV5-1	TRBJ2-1	CASRMAGTESYNEQFF	TGCGCCAGCAGGATGGCCGGGACAGAGTCATACAATGAGCAGTTCTTC
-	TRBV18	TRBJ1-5	CASSPTGNQPQHF	TGTGCCAGCTCACCTACAGGGAATCAGCCCCAGCATTTT
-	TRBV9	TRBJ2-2	CASSGTRTNTGELFF	TGTGCCAGCAGCGGGACAAGGACGAACACCGGGGAGCTGTTTTTT
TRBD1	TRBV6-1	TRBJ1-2	CASSGQGAEGYTF	TGTGCCAGCAGTGGTCAGGGGGCGGAGGGCTACACCTTC
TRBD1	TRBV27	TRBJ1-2	CASTRGQNYGYTF	TGTGCCAGCACCCGGGGACAGAACTATGGCTACACCTTC
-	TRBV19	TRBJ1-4	CASRKLGSEKLFF	TGTGCCAGTAGGAAACTTGGGAGTGAAAAACTGTTTTTT
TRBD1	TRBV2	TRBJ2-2	CASNTDRGGPGELFF	TGTGCCAGCAACACGGACAGGGGCGGGCCCGGGGAGCTGTTTTTT
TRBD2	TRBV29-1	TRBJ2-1	CSAFQGLAPNEQFF	TGCAGCGCCTTTCAAGGACTAGCCCCCAATGAGCAGTTCTTC
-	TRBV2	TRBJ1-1	CASSEAGAVNTEAFF	TGTGCCAGCAGTGAAGCAGGGGCGGTGAACACTGAAGCTTTCTTT
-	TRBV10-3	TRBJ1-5	CAISDLGGNQPQHF	TGTGCCATCAGTGATCTAGGGGGCAATCAGCCCCAGCATTTT
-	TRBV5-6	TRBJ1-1	CASSLAGGFSTEAFF	TGTGCCAGCAGCTTGGCCGGGGGTTTCAGCACTGAAGCTTTCTTT
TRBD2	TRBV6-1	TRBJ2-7	CASSEARLAVTYEQYF	TGTGCCAGCAGTGAAGCGCGGCTAGCGGTAACCTACGAGCAGTACTTC
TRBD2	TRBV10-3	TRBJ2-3	CAIQSSGGREQYF	TGTGCCATCCAATCGAGCGGGGGTAGAGAGCAGTATTTT
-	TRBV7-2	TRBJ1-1	CASSLDVGQGPEAFF	TGTGCCAGCAGCTTAGACGTGGGCCAGGGCCCTGAAGCTTTCTTT
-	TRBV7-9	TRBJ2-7	CASSLEGRVHEQYF	TGTGCCAGCAGCTTAGAAGGGCGGGTACACGAGCAGTACTTC
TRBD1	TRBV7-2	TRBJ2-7	CASSLAGGVYEQYF	TGTGCCAGCAGCTTAGCAGGGGGCGTCTACGAGCAGTACTTC
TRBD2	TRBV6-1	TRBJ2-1	CASARTSGVPHEQFF	TGTGCCAGCGCTCGGACTAGCGGAGTACCCCATGAGCAGTTCTTC
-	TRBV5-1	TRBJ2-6	CASSPGTGANVLTF	TGCGCCAGCAGCCCCGGGACTGGGGCCAACGTCCTGACTTTC
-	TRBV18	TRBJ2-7	CASSPPDTYEQYF	TGTGCCAGCTCACCACCGGACACCTACGAGCAGTACTTC
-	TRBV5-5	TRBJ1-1	CASSFLSRAMNTEAFF	TGTGCCAGCAGCTTCCTAAGCAGGGCGATGAACACTGAAGCTTTCTTT
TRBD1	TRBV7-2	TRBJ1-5	CASSLAQGARQPQHF	TGTGCCAGCAGCTTAGCACAGGGGGCAAGACAGCCCCAGCATTTT
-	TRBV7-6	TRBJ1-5	CASSPQLGGSNQPQHF	TGTGCCAGCAGCCCACAGCTAGGGGGTAGCAATCAGCCCCAGCATTTT
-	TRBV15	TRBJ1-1	CATSRDQTGNTEAFF	TGTGCCACCAGCAGAGATCAAACTGGTAACACTGAAGCTTTCTTT
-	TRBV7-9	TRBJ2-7	CASSFPLPYEQYF	TGTGCCAGCAGCTTCCCACTTCCCTACGAGCAGTACTTC
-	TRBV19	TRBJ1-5	CASSMAGARGGQPQHF	TGTGCCAGTAGTATGGCGGGGGCGCGAGGGGGTCAGCCCCAGCATTTT
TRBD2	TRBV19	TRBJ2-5	CASSTGLAGGQETQYF	TGTGCCAGTAGTACGGGACTAGCGGGGGGCCAAGAGACCCAGTACTTC
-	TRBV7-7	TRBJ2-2	CASSSLLEADIPGELFF	TGTGCCAGCAGCTCCCTTTTGGAAGCGGATATCCCCGGGGAGCTGTTTTTT
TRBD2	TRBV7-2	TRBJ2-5	CASSLVWGGQETQYF	TGTGCCAGCAGCTTAGTGTGGGGGGGGCAAGAGACCCAGTACTTC
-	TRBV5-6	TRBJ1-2	CASSPVTGVQSYTF	TGTGCCAGCAGCCCGGTGACGGGGGTCCAAAGCTACACCTTC
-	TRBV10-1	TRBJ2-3	CASSDATAAGTDTQYF	TGCGCCAGCAGTGACGCGACGGCGGCTGGGACAGATACGCAGTATTTT
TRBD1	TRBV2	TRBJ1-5	CASSGTGNDQPQHF	TGTGCCAGCAGTGGGACAGGGAACGATCAGCCCCAGCATTTT